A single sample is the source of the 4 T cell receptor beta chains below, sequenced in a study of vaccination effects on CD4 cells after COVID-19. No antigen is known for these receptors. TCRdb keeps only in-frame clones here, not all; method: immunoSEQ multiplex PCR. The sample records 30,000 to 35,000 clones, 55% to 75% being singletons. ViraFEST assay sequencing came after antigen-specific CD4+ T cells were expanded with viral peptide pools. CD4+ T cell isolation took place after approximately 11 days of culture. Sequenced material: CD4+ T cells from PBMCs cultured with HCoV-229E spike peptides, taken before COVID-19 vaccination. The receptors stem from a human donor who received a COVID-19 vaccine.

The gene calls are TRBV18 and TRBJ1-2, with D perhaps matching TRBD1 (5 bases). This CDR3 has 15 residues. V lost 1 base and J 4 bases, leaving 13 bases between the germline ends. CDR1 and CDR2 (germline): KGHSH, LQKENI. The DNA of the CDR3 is TGTGCCAGCTCACCACTCACAGGAGAAAGCTATGGCTACACCTTC. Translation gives CASSPLTGESYGYTF. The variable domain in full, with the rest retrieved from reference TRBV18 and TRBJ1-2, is NAGVMQNPRHLVRRRGQEARLRCSPMKGHSHVYWYRQLPEEGLKFMVYLQKENIIDESGMPKERFSAEFPKEGPSILRIQQVVRGDSAAYFCASSPLTGESYGYTFGSGTRLTVV.

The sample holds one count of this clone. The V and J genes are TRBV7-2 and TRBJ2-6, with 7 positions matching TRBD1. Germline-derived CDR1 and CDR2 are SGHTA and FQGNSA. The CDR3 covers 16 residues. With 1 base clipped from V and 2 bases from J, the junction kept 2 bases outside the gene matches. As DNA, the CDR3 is TGTGCCAGCAGCTTAGTAACAGGGGCTGGGGCCAACGTCCTGACTTTC. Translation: CASSLVTGAGANVLTF.

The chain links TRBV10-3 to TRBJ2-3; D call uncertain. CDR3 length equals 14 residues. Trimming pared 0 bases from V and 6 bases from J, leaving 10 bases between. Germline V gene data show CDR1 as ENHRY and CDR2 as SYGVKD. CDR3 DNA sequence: TGTGCCATCAGTGAGTCCGGTCTTTGGGATACGCAGTATTTT. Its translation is CAISESGLWDTQYF.

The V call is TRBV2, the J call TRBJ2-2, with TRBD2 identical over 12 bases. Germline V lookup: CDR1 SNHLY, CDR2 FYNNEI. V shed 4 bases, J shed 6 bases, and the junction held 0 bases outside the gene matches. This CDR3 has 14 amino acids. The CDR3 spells CASSGLAGAGELFF. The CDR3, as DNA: TGTGCCAGCAGTGGACTAGCGGGAGCCGGGGAGCTGTTTTTT.